A single sample gave rise to the 3 T cell receptor beta chains below, sequenced in a study of beta chain features in type 1 diabetes. Findings of the study overall: Significant though moderate, a shortening of TCRB CDR3s appeared in all four CD4+ subsets of Type 1 diabetes patients.

Every isolated RNA sample was fully reverse transcribed, so sequencing captured expressed TCRB transcripts. The data were produced by immunoSEQ multiplex PCR, yet TCRdb's version contains in-frame clones alone and is incomplete. The data hold about 300,000 clones, with roughly 12% observed a single time. No antigen is known for these receptors. The material sequenced was naive CD4+ T cells from blood. These receptors all come from a woman in her late teens or twenties with type 1 diabetes.

This chain connects TRBV6-5 to TRBJ1-1; D gene unclear. Trimming removed 10 bases from V and 3 bases from J, with 18 bases in between. Germline V gene data show CDR1 as MNHEY and CDR2 as SVGAGI. This CDR3 is built from 14 residues. In DNA form, the CDR3 reads TGTGCCACCTCTTCGCGGAGGACTTACACTGAAGCTTTCTTT. Translation: CATSSRRTYTEAFF.

V usage is TRBV6-1 and J usage is TRBJ2-7; maybe TRBD2 (6 bases). The CDR3 is 13 amino acids. Trimming took off 4 bases at V and 5 bases at J, with 12 bases between the two ends. The germline V gene encodes CDR1 MNHNS and CDR2 SASEGT. Written as DNA, the CDR3 is TGTGCCAGCAGTGTAACTAGCACCCACGAGCAGTACGTC. Amino acid sequence: CASSVTSTHEQYV.

The CDR3 DNA reads TGTGCCAGTACGAACAGGGGCCATTCATCTAGCACAGATACGCAGTATTTT. Encoded protein: CASTNRGHSSSTDTQYF. The chain recombines TRBV19 with TRBJ2-3; 7 positions match TRBD1. The length of the CDR3 is 17 residues. Germline CDR1 and CDR2: LNHDA and SQIVND (reference sequence). Losses at the gene ends were 7 bases for V and 0 bases for J; bases not matched to a gene: 13. Based on the CDR3 plus reference TRBV19 and TRBJ2-3, the full variable domain is DGGITQSPKYLFRKEGQNVTLSCEQNLNHDAMYWYRQDPGQGLRLIYYSQIVNDFQKGDIAEGYSVSREKKESFPLTVTSAQKNPTAFYLCASTNRGHSSSTDTQYFGPGTRLTVL.